These 7 T cell receptor beta chains came from one sample sequenced in a study of control samples from healthy donors and cancer patients. Sequencing used immunoSEQ multiplex PCR; TCRdb keeps in-frame clones, though not all of them. The data contain 85,000 to 95,000 clones, just over 90% of them singletons. Sequenced input: blood. The receptors originated from a woman aged 30 to 39 in good health.

The V and J genes are TRBV28 and TRBJ1-4, with D hard to call. The CDR3 sequence is 14 residues long. CDR1 and CDR2 from the germline V gene are MDHEN and SYDVKM. V lost 7 bases and J 2 bases, leaving 11 bases between the germline ends. CDR3 loop: CASIGGFTNEKLFF. CDR3 nucleotides: TGTGCCAGCATCGGAGGGTTTACTAATGAAAAACTGTTTTTT.

The CDR3, as DNA: TGTGCCAGCAGCTTAGCCCTTTTGGCGGGGGGGCAGGCAGATACGCAGTATTTT. This codes for CASSLALLAGGQADTQYF. This chain links TRBV7-6 with TRBJ2-3, with 9 positions matching TRBD2. V lost 0 bases and J lost 4; bases outside the gene matches: 11. CDR1 is SGHVS, CDR2 FNYEAQ, per germline. The CDR3 contains 18 residues.

This clone has only one observation. The J gene is TRBJ2-3, the V gene TRBV29-1, with D uncertain. The V gene lost 4 bases and the J gene lost 3 bases, with 11 bases spanning the gap. This CDR3 is built from 13 residues. Germline CDR1 reads SQVTM; CDR2 reads ANQGSEA. The CDR3 DNA reads TGCAGCGTTGTTAGGGAAAGGACAGATACGCAGTATTTT. It is translated as CSVVRERTDTQYF.

The chain employs TRBV6-6 and TRBJ2-3; D call uncertain. V lost 5 bases to trimming and J lost 8 bases, with 17 bases between them. Germline CDR1 and CDR2: MNHNY and SVGAGI (reference sequence). This CDR3 has 14 amino acids. DNA for the CDR3: TGTGCCAGCAGTCCTCGACCCCAGTCATCTACGCAGTATTTT. Translating gives CASSPRPQSSTQYF.

The J gene is TRBJ2-7, the V gene TRBV18; D possibly corresponds to TRBD2 (5 bases). Germline CDR1 reads KGHSH; CDR2 reads LQKENI. This CDR3 comprises 12 residues. V gave up 1 base and J gave up 5 bases, with 6 bases separating them. Here the CDR3 reads CASSPRGNEQYF. In DNA form, the CDR3 reads TGTGCCAGCTCACCACGAGGGAACGAGCAGTACTTC. Supplemented by reference TRBV18 and TRBJ2-7, the full variable domain reads NAGVMQNPRHLVRRRGQEARLRCSPMKGHSHVYWYRQLPEEGLKFMVYLQKENIIDESGMPKERFSAEFPKEGPSILRIQQVVRGDSAAYFCASSPRGNEQYFGPGTRLTVT.

This clone has only one observation. V is TRBV18 and J is TRBJ1-5, with D perhaps TRBD1 (5 bases). Germline V CDR1 and CDR2: KGHSH, LQKENI. The CDR3 length is 15 residues. V lost 1 base and J lost 0, with 7 bases in between. The CDR3 spells CASSPRGDSNQPQHF. The CDR3 DNA reads TGTGCCAGCTCACCACGGGGCGATAGCAATCAGCCCCAGCATTTT.

This chain connects TRBV18 to TRBJ2-7; 8 bases map to TRBD1. The CDR3 has 15 amino acids. Germline V gene lookup returns CDR1 KGHSH and CDR2 LQKENI. V dropped 6 bases and J dropped 5; count of bases not matched to a gene: 12. CDR3 nucleotide sequence: TGTGCCAGCTCCGTACTTGGAGACAGGGGCCACGAGCAGTACTTC. Translated: CASSVLGDRGHEQYF.